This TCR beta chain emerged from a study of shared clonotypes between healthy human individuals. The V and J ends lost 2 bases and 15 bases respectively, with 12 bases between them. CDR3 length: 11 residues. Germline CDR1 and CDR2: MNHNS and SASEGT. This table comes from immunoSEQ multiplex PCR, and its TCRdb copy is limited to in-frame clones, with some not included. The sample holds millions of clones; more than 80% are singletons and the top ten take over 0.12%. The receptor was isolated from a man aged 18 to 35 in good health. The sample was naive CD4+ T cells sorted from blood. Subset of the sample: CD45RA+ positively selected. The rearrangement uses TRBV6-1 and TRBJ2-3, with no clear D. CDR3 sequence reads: CASSELWPQYF. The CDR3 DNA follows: TGTGCCAGCAGTGAACTATGGCCTCAATATTTT.